This entry is about one TCR beta chain. Trimming removed 0 bases at V and 4 bases at J, with 15 bases between. The CDR3 loop spans 16 amino acids. Germline V gives CDR1 GTSNPN, CDR2 SVGIG (reference sequence). These data belong to a study of blood T cell repertoires in COVID-19. Study overall: PBMCs, B-cell-depleted T cells, or T cells provided the cDNA or gDNA that made up the material.

Clones were read by immunoSEQ multiplex PCR, and TCRdb kept only the in-frame ones, dropping some. The table shows under 200,000 clones, with about 80% occurring only once. The sequence was obtained from a man aged 65 to 79 with active or convalescent COVID-19. The sequenced sample was peripheral blood. This chain links TRBV30 with TRBJ1-4, with D tentatively TRBD1 (5 bases). The DNA of the CDR3 is TGTGCCTGGAGTGTAGGGGCAAGACGGAATAATGAAAAACTGTTTTTT. This codes for CAWSVGARRNNEKLFF.